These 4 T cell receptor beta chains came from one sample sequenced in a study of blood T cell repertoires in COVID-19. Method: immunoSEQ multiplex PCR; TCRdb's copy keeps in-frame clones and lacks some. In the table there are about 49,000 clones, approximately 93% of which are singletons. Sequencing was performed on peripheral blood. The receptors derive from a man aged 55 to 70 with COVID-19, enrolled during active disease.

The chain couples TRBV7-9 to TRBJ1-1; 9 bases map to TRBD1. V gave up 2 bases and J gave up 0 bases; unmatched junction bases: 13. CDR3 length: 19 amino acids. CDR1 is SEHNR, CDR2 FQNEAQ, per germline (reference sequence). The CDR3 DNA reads TGTGCCAGCAGCTTACCAAGGGAACAGGGGGCGCGTGTGAACACTGAAGCTTTCTTT. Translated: CASSLPREQGARVNTEAFF.

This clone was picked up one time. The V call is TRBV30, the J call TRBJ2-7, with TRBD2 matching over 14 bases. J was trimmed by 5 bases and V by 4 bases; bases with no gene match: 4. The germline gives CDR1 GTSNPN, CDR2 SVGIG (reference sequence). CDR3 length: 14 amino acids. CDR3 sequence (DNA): TGTGCCTGGACGCGGACTAGCGGGAGGAACGAGCAGTACTTC. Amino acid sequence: CAWTRTSGRNEQYF.

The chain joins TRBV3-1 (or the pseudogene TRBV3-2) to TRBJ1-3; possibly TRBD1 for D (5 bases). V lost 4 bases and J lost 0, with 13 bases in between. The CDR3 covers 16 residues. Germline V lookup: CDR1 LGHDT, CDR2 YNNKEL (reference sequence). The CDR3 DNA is TGTGCCAGCAGCCGAACAGGTGGAGACTCTGGAAACACCATATATTTT. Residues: CASSRTGGDSGNTIYF.

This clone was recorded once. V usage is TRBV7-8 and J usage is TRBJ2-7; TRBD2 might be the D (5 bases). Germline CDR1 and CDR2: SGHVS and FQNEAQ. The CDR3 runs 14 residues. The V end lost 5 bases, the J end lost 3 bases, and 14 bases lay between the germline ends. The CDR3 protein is CASSQTSLIYEQYF. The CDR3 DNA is TGTGCCAGCAGCCAAACTAGTCTCATCTACGAGCAGTACTTC.